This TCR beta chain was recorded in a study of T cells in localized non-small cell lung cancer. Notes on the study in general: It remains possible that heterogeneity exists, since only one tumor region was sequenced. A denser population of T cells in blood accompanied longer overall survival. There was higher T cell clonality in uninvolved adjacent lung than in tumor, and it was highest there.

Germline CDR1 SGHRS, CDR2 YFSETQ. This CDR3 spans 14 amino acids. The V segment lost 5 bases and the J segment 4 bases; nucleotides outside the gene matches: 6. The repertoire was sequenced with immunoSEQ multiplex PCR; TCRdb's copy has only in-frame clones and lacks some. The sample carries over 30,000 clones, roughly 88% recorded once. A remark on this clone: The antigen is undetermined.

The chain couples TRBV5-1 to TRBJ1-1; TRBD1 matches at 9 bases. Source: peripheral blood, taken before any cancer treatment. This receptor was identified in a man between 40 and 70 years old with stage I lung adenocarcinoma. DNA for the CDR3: TGCGCCAGCAGGCGGACAGGGGTGGGCACTGAAGCTTTCTTT. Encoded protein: CASRRTGVGTEAFF.